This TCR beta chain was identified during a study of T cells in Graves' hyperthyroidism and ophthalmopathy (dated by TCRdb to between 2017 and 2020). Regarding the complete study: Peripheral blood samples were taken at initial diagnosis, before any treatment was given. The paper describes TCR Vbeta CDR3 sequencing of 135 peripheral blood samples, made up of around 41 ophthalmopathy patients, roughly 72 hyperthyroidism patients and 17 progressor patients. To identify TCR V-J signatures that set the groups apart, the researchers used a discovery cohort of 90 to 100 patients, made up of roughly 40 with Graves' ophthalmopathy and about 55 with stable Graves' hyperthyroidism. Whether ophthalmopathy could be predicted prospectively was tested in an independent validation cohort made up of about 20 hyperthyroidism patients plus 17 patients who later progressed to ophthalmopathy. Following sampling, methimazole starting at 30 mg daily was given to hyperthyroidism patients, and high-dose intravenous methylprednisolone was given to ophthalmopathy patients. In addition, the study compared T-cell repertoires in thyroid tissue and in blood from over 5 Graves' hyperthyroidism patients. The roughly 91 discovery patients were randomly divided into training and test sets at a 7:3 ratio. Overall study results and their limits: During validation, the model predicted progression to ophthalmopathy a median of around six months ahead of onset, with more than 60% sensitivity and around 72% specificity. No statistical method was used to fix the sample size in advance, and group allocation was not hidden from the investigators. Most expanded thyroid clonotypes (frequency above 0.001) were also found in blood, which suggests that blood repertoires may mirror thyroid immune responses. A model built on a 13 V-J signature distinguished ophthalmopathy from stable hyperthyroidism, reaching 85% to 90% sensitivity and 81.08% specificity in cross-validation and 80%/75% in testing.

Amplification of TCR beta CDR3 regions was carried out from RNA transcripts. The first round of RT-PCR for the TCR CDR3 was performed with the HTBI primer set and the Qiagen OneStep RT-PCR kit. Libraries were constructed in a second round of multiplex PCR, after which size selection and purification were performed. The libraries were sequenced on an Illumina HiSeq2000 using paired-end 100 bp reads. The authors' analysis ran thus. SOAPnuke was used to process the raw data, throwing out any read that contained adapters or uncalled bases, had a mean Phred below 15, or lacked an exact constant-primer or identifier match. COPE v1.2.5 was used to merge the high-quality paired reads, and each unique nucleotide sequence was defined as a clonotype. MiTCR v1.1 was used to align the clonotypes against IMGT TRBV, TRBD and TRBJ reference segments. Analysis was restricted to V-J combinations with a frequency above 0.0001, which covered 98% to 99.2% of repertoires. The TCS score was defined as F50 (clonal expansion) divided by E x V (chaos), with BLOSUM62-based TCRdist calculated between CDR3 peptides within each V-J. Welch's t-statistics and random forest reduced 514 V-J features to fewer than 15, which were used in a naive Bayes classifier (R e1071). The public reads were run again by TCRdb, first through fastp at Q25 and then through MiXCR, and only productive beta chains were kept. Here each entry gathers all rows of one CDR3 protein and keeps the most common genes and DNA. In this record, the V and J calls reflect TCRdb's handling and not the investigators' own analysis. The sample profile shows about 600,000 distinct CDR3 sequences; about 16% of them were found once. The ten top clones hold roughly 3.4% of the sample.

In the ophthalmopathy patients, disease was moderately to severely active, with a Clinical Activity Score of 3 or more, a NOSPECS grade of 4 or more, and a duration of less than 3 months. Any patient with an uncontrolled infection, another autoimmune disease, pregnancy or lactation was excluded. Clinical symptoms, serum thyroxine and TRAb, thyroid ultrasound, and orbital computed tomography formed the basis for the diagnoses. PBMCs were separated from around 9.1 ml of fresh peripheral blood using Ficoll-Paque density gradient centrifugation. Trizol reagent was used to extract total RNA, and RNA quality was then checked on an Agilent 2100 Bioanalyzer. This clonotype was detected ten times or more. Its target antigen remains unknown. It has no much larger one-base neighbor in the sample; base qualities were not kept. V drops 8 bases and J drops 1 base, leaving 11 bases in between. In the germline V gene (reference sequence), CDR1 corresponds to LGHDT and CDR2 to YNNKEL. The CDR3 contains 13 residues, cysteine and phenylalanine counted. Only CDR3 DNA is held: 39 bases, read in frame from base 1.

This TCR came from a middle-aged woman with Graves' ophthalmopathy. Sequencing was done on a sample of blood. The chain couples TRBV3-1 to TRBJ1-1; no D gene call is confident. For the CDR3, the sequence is CASEQTPNTEAFF. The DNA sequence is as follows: TGTGCCAGCGAACAGACTCCGAACACTGAAGCTTTCTTT.